One T cell receptor (beta chain) is described in this entry. The antigen is not known. Collection occurred without any documented infections or immune events in donors. The data originate from a study of identifying expanded T cells in peripheral blood. Notes on the study in general: Across healthy donors, higher total template counts meant significantly greater roughly 2-week count variance. Over two and four weeks, about 15 and 18 clones changed, versus more than 1 between replicates.

Germline V gene sequence: CDR1 LGHNT, CDR2 FRNRAP. The CDR3 loop spans 17 amino acids. V dropped 7 bases and J dropped 2 bases, with 23 bases sitting between them. Measured with immunoSEQ multiplex PCR; TCRdb has only the in-frame clones, and not every one. The data hold approximately 83,000 clones, with approximately 81% observed a single time. The chain uses TRBV12-5 and TRBJ2-5; D is perhaps TRBD1 or TRBD2 (6 bases each). Material: blood. The sequence derives from a person aged 18 to 75 in good health. The CDR3 loop is CASARGVGGGGQETQYF. The CDR3, as DNA: TGTGCTAGTGCCCGCGGTGTTGGAGGGGGTGGGCAAGAGACCCAGTACTTC.